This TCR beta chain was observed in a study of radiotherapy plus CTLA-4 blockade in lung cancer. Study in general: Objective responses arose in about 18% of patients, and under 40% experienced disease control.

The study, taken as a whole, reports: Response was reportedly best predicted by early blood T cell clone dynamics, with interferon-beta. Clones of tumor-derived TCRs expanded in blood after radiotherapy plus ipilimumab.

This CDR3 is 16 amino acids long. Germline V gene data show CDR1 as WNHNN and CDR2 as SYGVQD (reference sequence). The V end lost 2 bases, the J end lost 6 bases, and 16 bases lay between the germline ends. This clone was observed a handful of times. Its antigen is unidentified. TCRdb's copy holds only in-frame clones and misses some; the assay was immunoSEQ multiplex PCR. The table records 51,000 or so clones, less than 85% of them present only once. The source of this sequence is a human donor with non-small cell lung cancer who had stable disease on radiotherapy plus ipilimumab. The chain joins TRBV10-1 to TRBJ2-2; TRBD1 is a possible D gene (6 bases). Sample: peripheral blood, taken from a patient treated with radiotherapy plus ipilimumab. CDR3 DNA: TGCGCCAGCAGTGAGAGGGGGTCCTCCGGCCCCGGGGAGCTGTTTTTT. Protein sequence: CASSERGSSGPGELFF.